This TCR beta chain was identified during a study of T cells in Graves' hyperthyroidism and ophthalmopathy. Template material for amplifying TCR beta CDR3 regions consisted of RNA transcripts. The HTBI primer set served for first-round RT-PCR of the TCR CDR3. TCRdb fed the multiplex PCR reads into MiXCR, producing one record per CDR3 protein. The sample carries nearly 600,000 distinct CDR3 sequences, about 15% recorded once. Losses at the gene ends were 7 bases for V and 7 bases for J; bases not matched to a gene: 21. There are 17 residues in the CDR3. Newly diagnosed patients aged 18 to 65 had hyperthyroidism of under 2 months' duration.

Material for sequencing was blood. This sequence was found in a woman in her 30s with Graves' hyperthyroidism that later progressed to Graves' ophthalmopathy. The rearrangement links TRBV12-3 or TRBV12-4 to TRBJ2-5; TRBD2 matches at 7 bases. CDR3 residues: CASTSVRWSGVGGTQYF. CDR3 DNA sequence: TGTGCCAGCACCTCAGTCCGTTGGAGCGGGGTTGGGGGGACCCAGTACTTC.